The present T cell receptor (beta chain) was sequenced within a study of CD8+CD57+ T cells in acquired aplastic anemia. On the study more broadly: Quantities of DNA derived from sorted CD4+ and CD8+ cells averaged about 3.2 ug.

According to the study, genomic DNA was the template for TCR beta VDJ and CDR3 profiling. In TCRdb, the reads were re-called with MiXCR into one record per CDR3 protein. The table records 150,000 or so distinct CDR3 sequences, roughly half of them present only once. This clonotype was observed many times. What it recognizes is unknown. Study-wide results and caveats: Significant differences in CD8+ Simpson's diversity were not observed between patients and controls. Between patients and controls, roughly 29 CD8+ CDR3 sequences were found in common.

Patients chosen for sequencing had shown CD8+CD57+ cell expansion by flow cytometry. Severe acquired aplastic anemia was diagnosed in all patients. V was cut by 2 bases and J by 3 bases, with 17 bases left in between. CDR1 SGHKS and CDR2 YYEKEE come from the germline V gene (reference sequence). The CDR3 covers 16 residues. The genes are TRBV5-5 and TRBJ1-1; TRBD1 is a possible D gene (5 bases). The TCR originated in a human donor with aplastic anemia. Sequences were obtained from sorted CD4+, CD8+, or CD8+CD57+ T cells (not recorded which) from PBMCs. The CDR3 DNA follows: TGTGCCAGCAGCTTCGCCCGGGGGTCCTGGGACACTGAAGCTTTCTTT. Protein: CASSFARGSWDTEAFF.